Below are 8 T cell receptor beta chains sequenced from a single sample in a study of T cell repertoires in cytomegalovirus infection. TCRdb re-analysed the reads in MiXCR, keeping a single row per CDR3 protein. This table holds 140,000 to 150,000 distinct CDR3 sequences, 32% found once. Their cognate antigens are unknown. The sample here was CD8+ T cells from cultured PBMCs, taken from culture after CMV antigen stimulation. These receptor sequences come from a human donor in good health (CMV status not recorded). Some clones in this sample may be carry-over from other donors' samples.

About this clonotype: Given a much more abundant clone one base away, this may be a read error. This chain uses TRBV11-1 with TRBJ1-1; D gene unclear. The V end was cut by 1 base, the J end by 7 bases, with 13 bases between. Germline CDR1 SGHAT, CDR2 FQDESV (reference sequence). The CDR3 is 14 amino acids. The DNA of the CDR3 is TGTGCCAGCAGCTTAGAGTACAACGGGTTTGAAGCTTTCTTT. Translation gives CASSLEYNGFEAFF.

The chain uses TRBV7-9 and TRBJ2-7, with 11 nucleotides matching TRBD1. Looked up from germline, CDR1 is SEHNR and CDR2 is FQNEAQ (reference sequence). The junction had 5 bases not matched to a gene; V was cut back by 4 bases and J by 6 bases. The CDR3 covers 14 residues. CDR3 nucleotide sequence: TGTGCCAGCAGCTGGGGACAGGGGGTAGTCGAGCAGTACTTC. It specifies CASSWGQGVVEQYF.

The V gene is TRBV15, the J gene TRBJ2-5; no definite D call. Trimming pared 11 bases from V and 4 bases from J, leaving 23 bases between. The germline V gene has CDR1 LNHNV and CDR2 YYDKDF (reference sequence). This CDR3 has 15 residues. CDR3 in DNA: TGTGCCCCCCAACGTCGGGTCAGAAGGAGAGAGACCCAGTACTTC. Translating it yields CAPQRRVRRRETQYF.

This clonotype was seen only once. The chain carries TRBV25-1 and TRBJ2-7; D not certain. Germline V gene data show CDR1 as MGHDK and CDR2 as SYGVNS. The CDR3 loop spans 12 amino acids. V lost 1 base, J lost 7 bases, and 8 bases lay in between. The CDR3 loop is CASSESWNEQYF. CDR3 nucleotide sequence: TGTGCCAGCAGTGAATCCTGGAATGAGCAGTACTTC.

The V gene is TRBV29-1, the J gene TRBJ1-2; D is perhaps TRBD1 (5 bases). Germline V gene lookup returns CDR1 SQVTM and CDR2 ANQGSEA. Between the trimmed V and J ends, which lost 3 bases and 3 bases, there was a span of 8 bases. This CDR3 region has 12 residues. The CDR3 nucleotides are TGCAGCGTTGACAGGGCCTACTATGGCTACACCTTC. Residues: CSVDRAYYGYTF.

This clonotype showed up many times. V gene TRBV7-8 combines with J gene TRBJ2-3; 9 bases map to TRBD1. There are 16 residues in the CDR3. The V and J ends lost 7 bases and 5 bases, in that order; junction bases with no gene match: 13. Germline CDR1 is SGHVS and CDR2 is FQNEAQ. The CDR3 DNA follows: TGTGCCAGCAATCCCTGGAACAGGGGGCGAGGAGATACGCAGTATTTT. Protein product: CASNPWNRGRGDTQYF.

This clonotype was seen at least ten times. The chain couples TRBV4-1 to TRBJ2-1, with 7 positions matching TRBD2. The germline V gene has CDR1 MGHRA and CDR2 YSYEKL. Unmatched junction bases numbered 11, after V lost 0 bases and J lost 3 bases. The CDR3 loop spans 18 amino acids. CDR3 nucleotide sequence: TGCGCCAGCAGCCAAGATTTGGCGGGGGTTGGTAGCTACAATGAGCAGTTCTTC. This translates into CASSQDLAGVGSYNEQFF.

This clonotype was counted only a few times. This sequence joins TRBV7-2 and TRBJ2-2; D is uncertain. From germline, CDR1 is SGHTA and CDR2 FQGNSA. V lost 4 bases and J lost 4, with 7 bases in between. The CDR3 has 13 residues. The CDR3 sequence: CASSSVTTGELFF. The CDR3 DNA is TGTGCCAGCAGCTCCGTGACCACCGGGGAGCTGTTTTTT.